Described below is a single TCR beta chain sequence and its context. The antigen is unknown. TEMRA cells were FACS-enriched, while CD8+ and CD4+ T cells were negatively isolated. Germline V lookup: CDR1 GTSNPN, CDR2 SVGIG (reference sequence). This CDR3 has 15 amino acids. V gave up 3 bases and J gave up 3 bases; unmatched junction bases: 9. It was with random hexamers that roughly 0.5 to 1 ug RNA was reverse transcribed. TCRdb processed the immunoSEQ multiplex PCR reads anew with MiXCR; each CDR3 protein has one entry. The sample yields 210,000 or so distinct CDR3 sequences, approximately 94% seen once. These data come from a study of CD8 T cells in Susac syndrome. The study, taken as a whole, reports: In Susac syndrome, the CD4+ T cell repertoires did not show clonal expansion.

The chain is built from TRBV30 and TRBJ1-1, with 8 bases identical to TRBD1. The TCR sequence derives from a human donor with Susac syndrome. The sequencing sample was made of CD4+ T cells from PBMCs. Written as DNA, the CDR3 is TGTGCCTGGAGGGATCAGGGGGCCCAGTACACTGAAGCTTTCTTT. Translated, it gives CAWRDQGAQYTEAFF. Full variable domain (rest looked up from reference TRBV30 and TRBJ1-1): SQTIHQWPATLVQPVGSPLSLECTVEGTSNPNLYWYRQAAGRGLQLLFYSVGIGQISSEVPQNLSASRPQDRQFILSSKKLLLSDSGFYLCAWRDQGAQYTEAFFGQGTRLTVV.